The 8 T cell receptor beta chains given below trace back to one sample, sequenced in a study of monozygotic twins with inflammatory bowel disease. Reanalyzing the 5' RACE reads, TCRdb keeps one entry per CDR3 protein, without DNA. This repertoire includes around 450,000 distinct CDR3 sequences. Material: blood. The receptors stem from a human donor with ulcerative colitis or Crohn's disease, or a healthy co-twin of an affected twin (not recorded which).

This chain connects TRBV12-3 or TRBV12-4 to TRBJ2-2. This CDR3 comprises 15 residues. The CDR3 is CASSLQAVNTGELFF.

The chain employs TRBV6-2 or TRBV6-3 and TRBJ1-5. This CDR3 region has 12 residues. Germline assignment: CDR1 MNHEY and CDR2 SVGEGT. Here the CDR3 reads CGEGDSNQPQHF.

V usage is TRBV4-2 and J usage is TRBJ1-4; TCRdb gives TRBD1 as the D gene, but with no DNA this cannot be confirmed. Per the germline V gene, CDR1 is LGHNA and CDR2 is YNFKEQ. The CDR3 spans 14 residues. CDR3 loop: CASSQDREGRKLFF.

The chain couples TRBV20-1 to TRBJ2-5; TCRdb returns TRBD1, unconfirmable since there is no DNA. The CDR3 has 12 residues. Germline V gene lookup returns CDR1 DFQATT and CDR2 SNEGSKA (reference sequence). The CDR3 spells CSARDTLKAQYF.

The J gene is TRBJ2-2, the V gene TRBV5-6; with no DNA, the TCRdb D assignment of TRBD2 cannot be verified. In germline, CDR1 is SGHDT, CDR2 YYEEEE. This CDR3 region has 13 residues. The CDR3 loop reads CASGRGVGGELFF.

This CDR3 is CASSWRYDDEQFF. This chain connects TRBV5-1 to TRBJ2-1. CDR3 length: 13 amino acids. The germline CDR1 and CDR2 sequences are SGHRS and YFSETQ.

This sequence joins TRBV6-1 and TRBJ2-1. CDR3 length: 14 residues. Germline V gene sequence: CDR1 MNHNS, CDR2 SASEGT. CDR3 residues: CASSEQGTYNEQFF.

The CDR3 sequence: CASSLESRANTEAFF. The chain employs TRBV12-3 or TRBV12-4 and TRBJ1-1. The CDR3 extends over 15 amino acids.